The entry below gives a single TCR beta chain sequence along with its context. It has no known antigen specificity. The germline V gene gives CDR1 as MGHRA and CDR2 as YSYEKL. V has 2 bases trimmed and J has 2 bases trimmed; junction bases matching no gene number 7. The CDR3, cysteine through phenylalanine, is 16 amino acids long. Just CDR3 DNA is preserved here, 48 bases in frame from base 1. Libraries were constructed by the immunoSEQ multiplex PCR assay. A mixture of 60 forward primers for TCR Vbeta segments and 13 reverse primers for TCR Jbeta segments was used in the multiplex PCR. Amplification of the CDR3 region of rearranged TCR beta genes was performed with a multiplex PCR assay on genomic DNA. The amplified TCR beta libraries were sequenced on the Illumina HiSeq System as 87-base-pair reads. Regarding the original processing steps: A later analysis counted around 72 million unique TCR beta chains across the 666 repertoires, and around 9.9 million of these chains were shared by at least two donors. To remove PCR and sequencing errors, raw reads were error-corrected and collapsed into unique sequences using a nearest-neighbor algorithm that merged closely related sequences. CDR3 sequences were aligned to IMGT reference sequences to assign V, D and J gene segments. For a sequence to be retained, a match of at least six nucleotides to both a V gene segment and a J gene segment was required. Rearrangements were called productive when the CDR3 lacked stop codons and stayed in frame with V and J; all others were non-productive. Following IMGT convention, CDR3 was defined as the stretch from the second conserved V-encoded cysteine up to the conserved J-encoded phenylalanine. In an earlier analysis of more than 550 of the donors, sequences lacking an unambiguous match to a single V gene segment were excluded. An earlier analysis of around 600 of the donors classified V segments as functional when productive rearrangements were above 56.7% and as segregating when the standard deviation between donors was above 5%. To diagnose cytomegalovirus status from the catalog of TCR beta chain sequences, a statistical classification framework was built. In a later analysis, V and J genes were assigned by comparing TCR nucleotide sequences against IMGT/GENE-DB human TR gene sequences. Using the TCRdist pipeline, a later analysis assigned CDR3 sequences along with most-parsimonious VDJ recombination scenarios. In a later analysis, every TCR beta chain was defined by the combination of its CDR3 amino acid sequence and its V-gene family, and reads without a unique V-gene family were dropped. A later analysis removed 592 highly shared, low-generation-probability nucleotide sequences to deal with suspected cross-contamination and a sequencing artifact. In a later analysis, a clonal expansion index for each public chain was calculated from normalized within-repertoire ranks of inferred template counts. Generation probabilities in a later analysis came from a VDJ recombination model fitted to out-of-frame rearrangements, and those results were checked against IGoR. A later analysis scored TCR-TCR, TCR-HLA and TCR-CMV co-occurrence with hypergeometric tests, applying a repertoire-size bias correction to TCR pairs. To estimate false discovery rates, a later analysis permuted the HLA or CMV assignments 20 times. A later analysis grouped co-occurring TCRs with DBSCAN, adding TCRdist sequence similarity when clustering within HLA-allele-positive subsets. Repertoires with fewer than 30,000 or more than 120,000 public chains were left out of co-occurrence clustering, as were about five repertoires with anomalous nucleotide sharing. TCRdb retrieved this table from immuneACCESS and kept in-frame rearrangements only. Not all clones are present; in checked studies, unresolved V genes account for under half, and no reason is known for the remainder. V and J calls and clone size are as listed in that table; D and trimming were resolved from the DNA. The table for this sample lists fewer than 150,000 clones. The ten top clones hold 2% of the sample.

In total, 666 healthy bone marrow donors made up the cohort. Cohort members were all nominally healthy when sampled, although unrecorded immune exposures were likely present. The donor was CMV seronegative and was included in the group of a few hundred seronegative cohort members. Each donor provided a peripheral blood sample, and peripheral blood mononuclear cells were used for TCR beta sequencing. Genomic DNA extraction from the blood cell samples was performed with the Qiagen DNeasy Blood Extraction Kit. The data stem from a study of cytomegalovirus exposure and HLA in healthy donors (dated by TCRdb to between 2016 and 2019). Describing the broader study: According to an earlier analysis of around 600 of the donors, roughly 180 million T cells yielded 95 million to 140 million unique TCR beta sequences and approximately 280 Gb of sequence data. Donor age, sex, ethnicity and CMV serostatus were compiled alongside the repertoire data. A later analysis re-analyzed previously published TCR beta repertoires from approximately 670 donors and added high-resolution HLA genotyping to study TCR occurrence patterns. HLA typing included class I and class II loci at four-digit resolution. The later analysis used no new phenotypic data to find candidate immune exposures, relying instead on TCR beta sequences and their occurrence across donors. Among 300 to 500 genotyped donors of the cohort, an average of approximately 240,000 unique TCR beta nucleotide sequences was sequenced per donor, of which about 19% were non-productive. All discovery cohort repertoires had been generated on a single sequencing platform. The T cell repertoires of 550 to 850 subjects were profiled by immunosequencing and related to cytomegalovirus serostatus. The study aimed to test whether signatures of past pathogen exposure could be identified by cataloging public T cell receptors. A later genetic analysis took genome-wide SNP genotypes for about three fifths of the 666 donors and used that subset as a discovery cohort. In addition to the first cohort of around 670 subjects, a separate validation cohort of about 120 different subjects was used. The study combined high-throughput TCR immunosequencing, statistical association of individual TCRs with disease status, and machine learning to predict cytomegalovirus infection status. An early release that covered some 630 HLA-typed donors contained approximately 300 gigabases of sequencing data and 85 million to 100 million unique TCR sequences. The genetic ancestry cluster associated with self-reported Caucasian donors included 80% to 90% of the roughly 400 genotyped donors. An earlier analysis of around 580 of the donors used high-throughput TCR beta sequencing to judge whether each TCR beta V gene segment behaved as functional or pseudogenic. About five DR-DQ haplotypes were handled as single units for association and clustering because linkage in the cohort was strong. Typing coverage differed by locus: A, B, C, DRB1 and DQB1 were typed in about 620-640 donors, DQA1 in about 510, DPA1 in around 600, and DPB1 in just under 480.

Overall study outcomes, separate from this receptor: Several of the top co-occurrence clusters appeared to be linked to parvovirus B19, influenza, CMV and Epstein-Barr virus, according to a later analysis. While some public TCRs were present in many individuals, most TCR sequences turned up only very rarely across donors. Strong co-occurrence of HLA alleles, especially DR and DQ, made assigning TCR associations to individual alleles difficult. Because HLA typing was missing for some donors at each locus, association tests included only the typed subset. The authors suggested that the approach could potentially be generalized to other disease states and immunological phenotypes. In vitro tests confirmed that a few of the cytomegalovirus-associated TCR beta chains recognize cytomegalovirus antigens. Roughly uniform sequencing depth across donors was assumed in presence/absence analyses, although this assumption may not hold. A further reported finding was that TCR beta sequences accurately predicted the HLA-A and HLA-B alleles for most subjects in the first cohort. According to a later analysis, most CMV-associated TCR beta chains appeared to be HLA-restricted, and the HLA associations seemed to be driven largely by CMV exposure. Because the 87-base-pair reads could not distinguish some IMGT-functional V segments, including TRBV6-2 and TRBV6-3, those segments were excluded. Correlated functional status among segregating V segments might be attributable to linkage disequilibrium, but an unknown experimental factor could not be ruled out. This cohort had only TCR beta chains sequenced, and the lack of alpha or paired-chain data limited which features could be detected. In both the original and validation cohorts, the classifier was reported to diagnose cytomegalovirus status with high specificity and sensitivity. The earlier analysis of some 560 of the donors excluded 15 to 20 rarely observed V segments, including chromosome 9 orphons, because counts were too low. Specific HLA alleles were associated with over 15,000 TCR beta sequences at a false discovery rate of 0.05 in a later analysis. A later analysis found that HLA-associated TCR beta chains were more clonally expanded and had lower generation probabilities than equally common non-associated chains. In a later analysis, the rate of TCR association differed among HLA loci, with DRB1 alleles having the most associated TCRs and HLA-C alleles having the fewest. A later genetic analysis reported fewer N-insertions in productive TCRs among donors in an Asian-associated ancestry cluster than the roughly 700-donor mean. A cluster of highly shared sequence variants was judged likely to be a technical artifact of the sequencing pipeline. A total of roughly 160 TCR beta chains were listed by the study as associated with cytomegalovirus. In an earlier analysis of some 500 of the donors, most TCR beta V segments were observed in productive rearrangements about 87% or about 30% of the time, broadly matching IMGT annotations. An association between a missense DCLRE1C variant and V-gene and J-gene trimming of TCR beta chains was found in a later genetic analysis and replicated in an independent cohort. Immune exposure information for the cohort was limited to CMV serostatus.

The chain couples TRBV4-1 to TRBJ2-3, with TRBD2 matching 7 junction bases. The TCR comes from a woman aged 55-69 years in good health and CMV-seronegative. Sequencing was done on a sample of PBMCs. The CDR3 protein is CASSQSGGGPTDTQYF. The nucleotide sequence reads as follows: TGCGCCAGCAGCCAATCGGGGGGAGGACCCACAGATACGCAGTATTTT.